These 22 T cell receptor delta chains came from one sample sequenced in a study of gamma-delta T cells after stem cell transplantation. TCRdb reapplied CATT to the RT-PCR reads. Of roughly 1,300 delta-chain clones in the sample, around a tenth were seen once. Sequencing used gamma-delta T cells. These receptors came from a human donor. It is not recorded whose cells these are; they may come from a transplant donor.

The chain uses TRDV2 and TRDJ1; tentative D call: TRDD3 (6 bases). CDR1 is GEAIGNYY and CDR2 is EKD in the germline V gene. Trimming took off 3 bases at V and 0 bases at J, with 16 bases between the two ends. This CDR3 contains 16 residues. In DNA form, the CDR3 reads TGTGCCTGTGACGCCCCTAGGGGATCGGACACCGATAAACTCATCTTT. It translates to CACDAPRGSDTDKLIF.

This clone was detected a few times. V and J are TRDV2 and TRDJ3, with 11 positions matching TRDD3. CDR3 length: 19 residues. J gave up 6 bases and V 2 bases, and 11 bases lay outside the gene matches. Germline assignment: CDR1 GEAIGNYY and CDR2 EKD. For the CDR3, the DNA is TGTGCCTGTGACAATGTCCTGGGGGATACAGCCTCGGACACCCGACAGATGTTTTTC. Protein product: CACDNVLGDTASDTRQMFF.

As regards this clone: This DNA's translation and the protein TCRdb lists, from a much larger clone, do not match at residue 8, likely due to a read error; the protein shown is translated from the DNA. This chain joins TRDV2 and TRDJ1; possibly TRDD3 for D (5 bases). V was trimmed by 0 bases and J by 2 bases, leaving 21 bases between them. In germline, CDR1 is GEAIGNYY, CDR2 EKD. This CDR3 contains 18 residues. In nucleotides, the CDR3 is TGTGCCTGTGACACCGTTGGGGTTCCCCCCTATGGGACCGATAAACTCATCTTT. It yields the protein CACDTVGVPPYGTDKLIF.

This clone is classed as large. Other DNA sequences in the sample encode the same CDR3. The chain employs TRDV2 and TRDJ1; D gene ambiguous. The CDR3 length is 13 residues. Trimming took off 3 bases at V and 5 bases at J, with 12 bases between the two ends. Germline V gene data show CDR1 as GEAIGNYY and CDR2 as EKD. CDR3 nucleotides: TGTGCCTGTGACGCTATCGGGTTAGATAAACTCATCTTT. This codes for CACDAIGLDKLIF.

Sample share makes this clone large. The chain employs TRDV2 and TRDJ1; 11 bases are shared with TRDD3. This CDR3 is 15 amino acids long. J was trimmed by 4 bases and V by 2 bases; bases with no gene match: 5. Germline V gene sequence: CDR1 GEAIGNYY, CDR2 EKD. CDR3 sequence: CACDNLGDTGDKLIF. In nucleotides, the CDR3 is TGTGCCTGTGACAATCTGGGGGATACTGGCGATAAACTCATCTTT.

This chain joins TRDV2 and TRDJ1, with 10 positions matching TRDD3. TCRdb records no J gene; here it was assigned by comparing the DNA to germline. The CDR3 contains 18 residues. V trimming: 0 bases; J trimming: 0 bases; junction bases outside the gene matches: 9. The germline V gene encodes CDR1 GEAIGNYY and CDR2 EKD. CDR3 protein: CACDTAGGGYWYTDKLIF. CDR3 DNA: TGTGCCTGTGACACCGCGGGTGGGGGATACTGGTACACCGATAAACTCATCTTT.

As to this clone: For this DNA, TCRdb reports the protein of a much larger clone, which diverges at residue 6, most likely from a read error; the protein presented here is translated directly from the DNA. The chain links TRDV2 to TRDJ1; perhaps TRDD3 as D (6 bases). The J gene is absent in TCRdb and was assigned here via DNA matching to germline. Trimming shortened V by 0 bases and J by 9 bases, and 16 bases separated the two germline ends. Germline-derived CDR1 and CDR2 are GEAIGNYY and EKD. The CDR3 length is 14 residues. CDR3 protein: CACDTGSGERELIF. DNA of the CDR3: TGTGCCTGTGACACCGGGTCGGGGGAGAGGGAACTCATCTTT.

The table lists this clone with a few counts. TCRdb has a much larger clone's protein, which differs at residues 6 and 11 from the translation of this DNA, likely because of a read error; what is shown is the protein translated from the DNA. The chain has TRDV3 and TRDJ1; TRDD3 aligns across 10 bases. The CDR3 totals 14 residues. Germline assignment: CDR1 TVYSNPD and CDR2 GDNSRS (reference sequence). CDR3 nucleotides: TGTGCCCTCTCCTCCTGCGACCTGGGGGATAGACTCATCTTT. Translating gives CALSSCDLGDRLIF.

Notes on this clone: It may be a read error: a sequence one base away is much more abundant. CDR3 coding DNA: TGTGCTCTTGGGGCTCCTCCTATGTGGGGGATACGACACTTTTTGCACACCGATAAACTCATCTTT. This codes for CALGAPPMWGIRHFLHTDKLIF. The chain combines TRDV1 with TRDJ1, with 11 nucleotides matching TRDD3. The J segment lost 0 bases and the V segment lost 4 bases, leaving 22 bases of the junction unmatched. Germline assignment: CDR1 TSWWSYY and CDR2 QGS. This CDR3 comprises 22 residues.

By share, this clone counts as large. This chain connects TRDV2 to TRDJ1, with 11 bases identical to TRDD3. V shed 0 bases, J shed 1 base, and the junction held 18 bases outside the gene matches. Germline CDR1 reads GEAIGNYY; CDR2 reads EKD. The CDR3 covers 21 residues. The CDR3 loop reads CACDTVSLGDTSTQSTDKLIF. The CDR3 DNA sequence: TGTGCCTGTGACACCGTGTCGCTGGGGGATACTTCTACTCAATCCACCGATAAACTCATCTTT.

On this clone itself: A read error likely explains this, since a far larger clone differs by one base. Other DNA sequences of this sample code for an identical CDR3. This sequence joins TRDV2 and TRDJ1, with D possibly being TRDD3 (6 bases). Germline lookup yields CDR1 GEAIGNYY and CDR2 EKD. CDR3 length equals 18 residues. CDR3 in amino acids: CACDTVGGPPYGTDKLIF. DNA for the CDR3: TGTGCCTGTGACACCGTTGGGGGTCCCCCCTATGGGACCGATAAACTTATCTTT.

In the case of this clone: A read error is possible here, since a much larger clone lies one base away. Distinct nucleotide sequences in the sample also encode this CDR3. The chain links TRDV2 to TRDJ1, with 9 bases fitting TRDD3. This CDR3 region has 18 residues. Germline lookup yields CDR1 GEAIGNYY and CDR2 EKD. CDR3 region: CACDTVSPVLGDTDKLIF. The CDR3 DNA follows: TGTGCCTGTGACACCGTTTCCCCGGTACTGGGGGACACTGATAAACTCATCTTT.

The sample holds a few counts of this clone. The V call is TRDV2, the J call TRDJ3; a weak D match, TRDD3 (5 bases). This CDR3 contains 18 residues. Trimming removed 1 base at V and 2 bases at J, with 14 bases between. The V gene's germline CDR1 is GEAIGNYY and CDR2 EKD. CDR3 region: CACDTIRDDTWDTRQMFF. The CDR3 DNA sequence: TGTGCCTGTGACACGATCCGGGATGATACCTGGGACACCCGACAGATGTTTTTC.

By sample fraction, this clone is medium-sized. Other DNA sequences in the same sample also yield this CDR3. This chain links TRDV1 with TRDJ1; D is tentatively TRDD2 or TRDD3 (6 bases each). The CDR3 has 20 amino acids. Germline assignment: CDR1 TSWWSYY and CDR2 QGS. The V end was cut by 2 bases, the J end by 3 bases, with 28 bases between. The CDR3 region has the DNA TGTGCTCTTGGGGAAAGTGGTGGGTCCTACGGGGACTGGGAGGCCGATAAACTCATCTTT. This codes for CALGESGGSYGDWEADKLIF.

The sample holds a few counts of this clone. V gene TRDV2 combines with J gene TRDJ1, with 11 bases identical to TRDD3. The V segment lost 1 base and the J segment 0 bases; nucleotides outside the gene matches: 6. The CDR3 is 17 amino acids. The germline CDR1 and CDR2 sequences are GEAIGNYY and EKD. CDR3 DNA: TGTGCCTGTGACACTCTACTGGGGGATAAGTACACCGATAAACTCATCTTT. Residues: CACDTLLGDKYTDKLIF.

This clone occurred a few times. The rearrangement joins TRDV2 to TRDJ3; D is ambiguous. CDR1 and CDR2 (germline): GEAIGNYY, EKD. The CDR3 sequence is 19 residues long. The V end lost 0 bases, the J end lost 0 bases, and 14 bases lay between the germline ends. This chain's CDR3 is CACDTVEDSSSWDTRQMFF. The CDR3 region has the DNA TGTGCCTGTGACACCGTCGAGGACTCCAGCTCCTGGGACACCCGACAGATGTTTTTC.

The chain employs TRDV1 and TRDJ1; 13 bases match TRDD3. In the absence of a J gene in TCRdb, the DNA was matched to germline to assign it here. Germline V gene data show CDR1 as TSWWSYY and CDR2 as QGS. The CDR3 extends over 19 amino acids. The V segment lost 2 bases and the J segment 4 bases; nucleotides outside the gene matches: 13. The CDR3, as DNA: TGTGCTCTTGGGGAAGATACTGGGGGATACGGGAGTTCGGTCGATAAACTCATCTTT. Encoded protein: CALGEDTGGYGSSVDKLIF.

Details on this clone: TCRdb's listed protein matches a much larger clone and diverges from this DNA's translation at residues 5 and 13, likely through a read error; the protein shown comes from the DNA. The chain couples TRDV3 to TRDJ1; 10 positions match TRDD3. CDR1 is TVYSNPD and CDR2 is GDNSRS in the germline V gene (reference sequence). The CDR3 runs 14 residues. The chain's CDR3 is CALSTYDLGDKLTF. CDR3 in DNA: TGTGCCCTCTCCACCTACGACCTGGGGGATAAACTCACCTTT.

Comment on this clone: TCRdb assigns this DNA the protein of a much larger clone, which departs from its translation at residue 3; this likely reflects a read error, and the protein shown comes from translating the DNA. V is TRDV2 and J is TRDJ1; maybe TRDD3 (6 bases). Germline CDR1 and CDR2: GEAIGNYY and EKD. The CDR3 has 14 residues. The CDR3 loop reads CARDTVSGERELIF. In DNA form, the CDR3 reads TGTGCCCGTGACACCGTGTCGGGGGAGAGGGAACTCATCTTT.

V and J are TRDV2 and TRDJ1, with 10 positions matching TRDD3. The length of the CDR3 is 20 residues. Germline-derived CDR1 and CDR2 are GEAIGNYY and EKD. The V gene end was trimmed by 0 bases and the J gene end by 8 bases; junction bases not matched to a gene: 23. Here the CDR3 DNA reads TGTGCCTGTGACACCGTCGGACAAGCAGAGGACTGGGGGATTATCCCCAAACTCATCTTT. Translating it yields CACDTVGQAEDWGIIPKLIF.

This clone was seen a few times. The protein here is the DNA translation, as the TCRdb protein differs from it at residue 6. The genes are TRDV2 and TRDJ1, with D possibly TRDD3 on 6 matching bases. TCRdb does not report a J gene; here it was assigned by matching the DNA to germline references. This CDR3 has 13 amino acids. Germline V gene data show CDR1 as GEAIGNYY and CDR2 as EKD. V was pared by 3 bases and J by 5 bases, with 12 bases between. The DNA of the CDR3 is TGTGCCTGTGACGCTAGCGGGGGAGATAAACTCATCTTT. Translation: CACDASGGDKLIF.

By sample share, this clone is medium-sized. V and J are TRDV1 and TRDJ1, with TRDD3 matching 8 bases. This CDR3 comprises 24 residues. The germline V gene encodes CDR1 TSWWSYY and CDR2 QGS. Losses at the gene ends were 2 bases for V and 0 bases for J; bases not matched to a gene: 29. The CDR3 coding sequence is TGTGCTCTTGGGGAAGGGGTCTTCCACGCCTTACTGGGGGCGTATTCCTTCTACACCGATAAACTCATCTTT. It translates to CALGEGVFHALLGAYSFYTDKLIF.